The 6 T cell receptor beta chains listed next were all sequenced from one sample in a study of T cells in Graves' hyperthyroidism and ophthalmopathy. Researchers took RNA transcripts and amplified the TCR beta CDR3 regions from them. TCR CDR3 underwent first-round RT-PCR with the HTBI primer set. TCRdb fed the multiplex PCR reads into MiXCR, producing one record per CDR3 protein. Among roughly 740,000 distinct CDR3 sequences listed, 15% to 20% were seen once. The sample taken for sequencing was blood. Receptors originate from a man younger than 35 with Graves' hyperthyroidism.

Ten or more counts support this clonotype. The rearrangement joins TRBV24-1 to TRBJ2-6, with a weak D call TRBD1 (6 bases). Germline V gene lookup returns CDR1 KGHDR and CDR2 SFDVKD. This CDR3 contains 16 residues. The ends were cut back, 7 bases at V and 0 bases at J, with 12 bases in the middle. The CDR3 DNA is TGTGCCACCAGCCCGGACAGATCCTCTGGGGCCAACGTCCTGACTTTC. This codes for CATSPDRSSGANVLTF.

The chain employs TRBV20-1 and TRBJ2-4; TRBD1 agrees at 7 bases. V was clipped by 6 bases and J by 1 base; unmatched bases: 9. This CDR3 is 15 amino acids long. The germline gives CDR1 DFQATT, CDR2 SNEGSKA (reference sequence). CDR3 amino acids: CSAVDRTGAKNIQYF. The CDR3, as DNA: TGCAGTGCCGTGGACAGGACGGGTGCCAAAAACATTCAGTACTTC.

In DNA, the CDR3 is TGTGCCAGCACCAAAGGGGACGGAGGTTACGAGCAGTACTTC. Translating it yields CASTKGDGGYEQYF. The chain is built from TRBV25-1 and TRBJ2-7, with D perhaps given as TRBD1 or TRBD2 (5 bases each). V lost 7 bases and J lost 4, with 17 bases in between. The CDR3 is 14 residues long. Germline V lookup: CDR1 MGHDK, CDR2 SYGVNS.

The sample holds many counts of this clonotype. This chain connects TRBV13 to TRBJ2-1, with 11 bases identical to TRBD2. The trim removed 4 bases at V and 1 base at J, leaving 6 bases unmatched. The CDR3 totals 17 residues. Germline-derived CDR1 and CDR2 are PRHDT and FYEKMQ (reference sequence). The CDR3 nucleotides read TGTGCCAGCAGCTACCGGACTAGCGGGCATTCCTACAATGAGCAGTTCTTC. Its translation: CASSYRTSGHSYNEQFF.

This clonotype was picked up a small number of times. The chain has TRBV5-1 and TRBJ2-1, with 10 positions matching TRBD1. With 2 bases clipped from V and 0 bases from J, the junction kept 2 bases outside the gene matches. Germline assignment: CDR1 SGHRS and CDR2 YFSETQ. There are 16 residues in the CDR3. The CDR3 sequence is CASSFDRGPSYNEQFF. As DNA, the CDR3 is TGCGCCAGCAGCTTCGACAGGGGGCCCTCCTACAATGAGCAGTTCTTC.

This clonotype was recorded many times. This chain links TRBV2 with TRBJ2-2; tentatively, D is TRBD2 (6 bases). CDR3 length equals 13 residues. CDR1 SNHLY and CDR2 FYNNEI come from the germline V gene. The V end lost 6 bases, the J end lost 8 bases, and 13 bases lay between the germline ends. The CDR3 reads CASSRIREGELFF. The CDR3 DNA is TGTGCCAGCAGCCGTATCCGGGAGGGGGAGCTGTTTTTT.